This paragraph reports one T cell receptor (beta chain). Unmatched junction bases numbered 2, after V lost 0 bases and J lost 1 base. In germline, CDR1 is MNHNS, CDR2 SASEGT. CDR3 size: 16 residues. This record belongs to a study of cytomegalovirus exposure and HLA in healthy donors. The table came from immunoSEQ multiplex PCR; TCRdb's copy has only in-frame clones and leaves some out. The data contain approximately 100,000 clones, approximately 95% of them singletons. This TCR was recovered from a woman aged 30 to 39 in good health and CMV-seropositive. J is TRBJ2-3 and V is TRBV6-1; 9 bases are shared with TRBD1. Source material: PBMCs. CDR3 loop: CASSEARTGGTDTQYF. The CDR3 DNA reads TGTGCCAGCAGTGAAGCAAGGACAGGGGGCACAGATACGCAGTATTTT.